The T cell receptor beta chain under discussion was sequenced for a study of blood T cell repertoires in COVID-19. Repertoires were generated with immunoSEQ multiplex PCR, while TCRdb's copy carries only in-frame clones and drops some. Among 250,000 or so clones listed, 84% were seen once. Germline CDR1 ENHRY, CDR2 SYGVKD. V was cut by 2 bases and J by 5 bases, with 12 bases left in between. The CDR3 consists of 15 residues. V usage is TRBV10-3 and J usage is TRBJ1-4; possibly TRBD1 for D (6 bases). Sequencing was done on a sample of peripheral blood. This sequence originates from a woman in her thirties or forties who had recovered from COVID-19. The CDR3 DNA follows: TGTGCCATCAGTGAGAGGGGGACGGAGAATGAAAAACTGTTTTTT. This codes for CAISERGTENEKLFF.